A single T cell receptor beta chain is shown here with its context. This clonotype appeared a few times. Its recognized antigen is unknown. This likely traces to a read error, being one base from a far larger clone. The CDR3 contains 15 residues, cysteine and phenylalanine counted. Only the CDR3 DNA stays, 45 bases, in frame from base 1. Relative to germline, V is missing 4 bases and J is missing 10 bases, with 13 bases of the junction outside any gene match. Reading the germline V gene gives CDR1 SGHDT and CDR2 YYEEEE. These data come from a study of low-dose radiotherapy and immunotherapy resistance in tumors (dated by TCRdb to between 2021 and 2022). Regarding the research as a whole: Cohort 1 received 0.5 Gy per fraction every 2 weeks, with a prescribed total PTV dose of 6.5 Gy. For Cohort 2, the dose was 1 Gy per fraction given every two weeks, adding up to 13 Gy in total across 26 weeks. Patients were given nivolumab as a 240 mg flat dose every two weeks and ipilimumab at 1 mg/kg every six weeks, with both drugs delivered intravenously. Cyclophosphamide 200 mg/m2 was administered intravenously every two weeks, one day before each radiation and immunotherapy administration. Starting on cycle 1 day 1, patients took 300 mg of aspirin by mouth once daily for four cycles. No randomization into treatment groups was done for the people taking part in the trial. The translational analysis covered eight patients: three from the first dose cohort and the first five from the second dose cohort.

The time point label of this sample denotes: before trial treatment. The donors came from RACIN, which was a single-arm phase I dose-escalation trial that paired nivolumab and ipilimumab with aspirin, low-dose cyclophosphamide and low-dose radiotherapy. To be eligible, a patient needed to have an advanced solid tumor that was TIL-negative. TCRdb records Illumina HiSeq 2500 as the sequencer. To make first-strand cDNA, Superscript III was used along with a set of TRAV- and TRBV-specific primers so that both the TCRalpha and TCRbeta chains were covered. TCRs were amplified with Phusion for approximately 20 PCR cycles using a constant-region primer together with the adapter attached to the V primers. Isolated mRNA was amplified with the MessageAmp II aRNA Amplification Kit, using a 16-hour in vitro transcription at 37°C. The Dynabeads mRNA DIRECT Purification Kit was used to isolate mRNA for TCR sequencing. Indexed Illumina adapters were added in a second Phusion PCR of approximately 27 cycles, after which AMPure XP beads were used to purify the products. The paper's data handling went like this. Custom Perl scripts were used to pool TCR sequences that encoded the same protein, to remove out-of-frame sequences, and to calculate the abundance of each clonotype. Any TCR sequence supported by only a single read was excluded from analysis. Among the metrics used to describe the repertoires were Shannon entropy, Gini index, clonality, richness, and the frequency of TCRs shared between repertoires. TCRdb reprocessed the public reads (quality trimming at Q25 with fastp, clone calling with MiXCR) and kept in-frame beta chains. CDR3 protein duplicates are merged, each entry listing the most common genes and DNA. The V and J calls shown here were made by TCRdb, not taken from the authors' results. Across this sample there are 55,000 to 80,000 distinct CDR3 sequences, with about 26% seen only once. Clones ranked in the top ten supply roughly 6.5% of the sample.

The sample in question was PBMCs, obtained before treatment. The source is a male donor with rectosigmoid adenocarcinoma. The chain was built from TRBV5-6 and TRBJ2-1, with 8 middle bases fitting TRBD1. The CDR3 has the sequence CASSAGQGEWNEQFF. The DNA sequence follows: TGTGCCAGCAGCGCCGGACAGGGCGAATGGAACGAGCAGTTCTTC.